This TCR beta chain was retrieved from a study of CD4 T cells in relation to SARS-CoV-2 and coronaviruses. General study results and limits: The assay detects memory recall responses, not culture-primed primary responses. Monoreactive clones expanded significantly more to SARS-CoV-2 than crossreactive clones did.

Profiled with immunoSEQ multiplex PCR; TCRdb holds only in-frame clones, not every one. The data hold 60,000 or so clones, with 94% observed a single time. CD4+ T cells from unexposed donors were obtained before the COVID-19 pandemic (2011-2018). The CDR3 loop spans 14 amino acids. Trimming took 3 bases from V and 3 from J, leaving 9 bases between them. Germline CDR1 LGHDT, CDR2 YNNKEL (reference sequence). A word on this clone: Antigen specificity is unknown.

Specimen: naive CD4+ T cells from PBMCs. Subset noted: naive CD4+ T cells isolated by negative enrichment. V is TRBV3-1 (or the pseudogene TRBV3-2) and J is TRBJ2-4, with D tentatively TRBD2 (5 bases). This receptor was taken from a human donor in good health. CDR3 amino acids: CASSQPGYKNIQYF. CDR3 in DNA: TGTGCCAGCAGCCAGCCGGGATACAAAAACATTCAGTACTTC.